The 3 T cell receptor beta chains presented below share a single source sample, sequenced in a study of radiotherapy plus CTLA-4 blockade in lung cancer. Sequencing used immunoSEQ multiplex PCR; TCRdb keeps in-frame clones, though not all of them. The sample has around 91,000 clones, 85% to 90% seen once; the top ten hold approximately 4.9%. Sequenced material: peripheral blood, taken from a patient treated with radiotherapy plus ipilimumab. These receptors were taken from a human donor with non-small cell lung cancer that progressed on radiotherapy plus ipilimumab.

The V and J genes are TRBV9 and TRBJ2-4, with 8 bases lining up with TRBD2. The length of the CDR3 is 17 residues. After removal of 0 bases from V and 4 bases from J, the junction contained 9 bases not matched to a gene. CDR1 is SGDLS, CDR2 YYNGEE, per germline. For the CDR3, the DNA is TGTGCCAGCAGCGTAGCTCCGGGGAGCGGGGGTAAAAACATTCAGTACTTC. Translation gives CASSVAPGSGGKNIQYF.

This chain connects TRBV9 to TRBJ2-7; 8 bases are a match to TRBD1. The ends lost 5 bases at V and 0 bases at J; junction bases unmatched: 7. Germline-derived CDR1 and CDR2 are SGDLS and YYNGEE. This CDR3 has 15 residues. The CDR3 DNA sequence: TGTGCCAGCAGTTTCGGACAGGGAAGCTCCTACGAGCAGTACTTC. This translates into CASSFGQGSSYEQYF.

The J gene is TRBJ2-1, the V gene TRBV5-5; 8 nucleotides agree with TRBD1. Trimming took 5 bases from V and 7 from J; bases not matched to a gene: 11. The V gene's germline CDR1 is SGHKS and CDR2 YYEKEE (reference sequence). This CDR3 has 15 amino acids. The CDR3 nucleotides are TGTGCCAGCAGGGCAACCGGGACAGGTGAGAATGAGCAGTTCTTC. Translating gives CASRATGTGENEQFF.